This entry lists 4 T cell receptor beta chains sequenced from one sample in a study of CD8 T cells in ankylosing spondylitis. Study findings and constraints: A TCR beta motif of eight or nine highly homologous variants seemed to mark ankylosing spondylitis blood.

In TCRdb, the 5' RACE reads were re-called with MiXCR into one record per CDR3 protein. In the table there are roughly 700,000 distinct CDR3 sequences, around 17% of which are singletons. Antigens of these TCRs are unknown. Material for sequencing was blood, either unsorted or a sorted T cell fraction (not recorded which). These receptors were collected from a male donor with ankylosing spondylitis.

A note on this clonotype: This may be a read error: a much more frequent sequence differs by one nucleotide. This chain joins TRBV5-1 and TRBJ1-5, with D possibly matching TRBD1 (5 bases). The CDR3 consists of 15 residues. From germline, CDR1 is SGHRS and CDR2 YFSETQ. V was shortened by 3 bases and J by 0 bases, with 10 bases between the two germline ends. This chain's CDR3 is CASSWGGDSNQPQHF. Written as DNA, the CDR3 is TGCGCCAGCAGCTGGGGGGGGGATAGCAATCAGCCCCAGCATTTT.

This clonotype showed up many times. This rearrangement joins TRBV20-1 to TRBJ2-6; TRBD2 matches 11 bases. The CDR3 covers 18 residues. Looked up from germline, CDR1 is DFQATT and CDR2 is SNEGSKA (reference sequence). J was trimmed by 3 bases and V by 0 bases; bases with no gene match: 7. The DNA for the CDR3 is TGCAGTGCTAGAGAGTCACTAGCGGGAGTAAGTGGGGCCAACGTCCTGACTTTC. It encodes CSARESLAGVSGANVLTF.

The chain joins TRBV20-1 to TRBJ1-5; 11 bases are a match to TRBD1. There are 15 residues in the CDR3. Germline loops: CDR1 DFQATT, CDR2 SNEGSKA (reference sequence). J gave up 5 bases and V 0 bases, and 3 bases lay outside the gene matches. The CDR3 region is CSARDGGQGDQPQHF. As DNA, the CDR3 is TGCAGTGCTAGAGATGGGGGACAGGGGGATCAGCCCCAGCATTTT.

The chain links TRBV6-2 or TRBV6-3 to TRBJ2-7, with 10 bases fitting TRBD2. The junction had 10 bases not matched to a gene; V was cut back by 6 bases and J by 5 bases. This CDR3 contains 15 residues. Looked up from germline, CDR1 is MNHEY and CDR2 is SVGEGT. CDR3 protein: CASSREAGGPNEQYF. The CDR3, as DNA: TGTGCCAGCAGCCGGGAAGCGGGAGGGCCGAACGAGCAGTACTTC.